A selection of T cell receptor beta chains follows, all from one sample in a study of blood T cell repertoires in COVID-19. Only in-frame clones appear in the TCRdb table, and some are missing; sequencing was by immunoSEQ multiplex PCR. Altogether approximately 260,000 clones are present, about 80% being singletons, with the ten largest covering around 9.9%. Specimen: peripheral blood. These receptors were obtained from a woman older than 75 with acute or convalescent COVID-19. Each CDR3 is given with its conserved first and last residue. The order of the fields is J gene, D gene, V gene, clone size, CDR3 DNA, CDR3 protein. A D gene is named only where the DNA matches it firmly. Size is stated for part of the rows, as once, few or many counts, or as a class when the clone is expanded.

TRBJ1-1	.	TRBV2	.	TGTGCCAGCAGTGAGAGCTCTGAAGCTTTCTTT	CASSESSEAFF
TRBJ2-2	.	TRBV20-1	.	TGCAGTGGAGAGCGTGGCGGGGAGCTGTTTTTT	CSGERGGELFF
TRBJ1-3	.	TRBV9	few	TGTGCCAGCAGCAAGACAGGAAACACCATATATTTT	CASSKTGNTIYF
TRBJ1-1	.	TRBV28	.	TGTGCCAGCAGTGACAGGATGAACACTGAAGCTTTCTTT	CASSDRMNTEAFF
TRBJ2-3	TRBD2	TRBV6-1	.	TGTGCCAGCAGTGAGGGAGGGAGGACAGATACGCAGTATTTT	CASSEGGRTDTQYF
TRBJ1-4	.	TRBV5-4	.	TGTGCCAGCAGCGTCCGAACAGGAGTTAATGAAAAACTGTTTTTT	CASSVRTGVNEKLFF
TRBJ2-7	.	TRBV14	.	TGTGCCAGCGGGGGACAACACGAGCAGTACTTC	CASGGQHEQYF
TRBJ2-3	.	TRBV2	.	TGTGCCAGCAGTGTCGCGGGGGCCACAGATACGCAGTATTTT	CASSVAGATDTQYF
TRBJ2-3	.	TRBV19	.	TGTGCCACTAGGGGGGCAGGCCACTCCACAGATACGCAGTATTTT	CATRGAGHSTDTQYF
TRBJ1-6	.	TRBV6-5	.	TGTGCCAGCAGCGGGGGGGGTGGCGGGGATTCACCCCTCCACTTT	CASSGGGGGDSPLHF
TRBJ1-3	.	TRBV3-1/TRBV3-2	once	TGTGCCAGCAGCCAAGACCCCGGACATAACTCTGGAAACACCATATATTTT	CASSQDPGHNSGNTIYF
TRBJ2-5	.	TRBV6-2/TRBV6-3	once	TGTGCCAGCAGTTACTCGTCTTGGAGAAAGGGGTCCAAAGAGACCCAGTACTTC	CASSYSSWRKGSKETQYF
TRBJ2-3	TRBD2	TRBV3-1/TRBV3-2	.	TGTGCCAGCAGCCAGTATATCGGGACTAGCGGGGGGCCTAGCACAGATACGCAGTATTTT	CASSQYIGTSGGPSTDTQYF
TRBJ1-2	.	TRBV27	.	TGTGCCAGCTCTGCGCAGGGCAACTATGGCTACACCTTC	CASSAQGNYGYTF
TRBJ2-3	.	TRBV4-1	.	TGCGCCAGCAGCCAAGTCGGCGGCTCAAGCACAGATACGCAGTATTTT	CASSQVGGSSTDTQYF
TRBJ1-2	TRBD1	TRBV6-1	.	TGTGCCAGCAGTGACCGGGGACAGTTCTATGGCTACACCTTC	CASSDRGQFYGYTF
TRBJ1-6	.	TRBV7-8	.	TGTGCCAGCAGCCCCGCAGGGAAGAATTCACCCCTCCACTTT	CASSPAGKNSPLHF
TRBJ1-6	TRBD1	TRBV12-3/TRBV12-4	.	TGTGCCAGCAGTTGGGGACAGGGTGCACCCCTCCACTTT	CASSWGQGAPLHF
TRBJ1-2	.	TRBV20-1	.	TGCAGTGCTCCGGGAGACTATGGCTACACCTTC	CSAPGDYGYTF
TRBJ2-7	TRBD1	TRBV2	.	TGTGCCAGCAGGGCCGACAGGGCCTACGAGCAGTACTTC	CASRADRAYEQYF
TRBJ1-2	.	TRBV12-5	.	TGTGCTAGTGGTTTGTACCGGGGAGATGGCTACACCTTC	CASGLYRGDGYTF
TRBJ1-6	TRBD1	TRBV28	.	TGTGCCAGCAGTCCCACCCTCGGGACAGGGGGGAATTCACCCCTCCACTTT	CASSPTLGTGGNSPLHF
TRBJ1-5	TRBD1	TRBV10-2	.	TGCGCCAGCAGCGAACCGGGACAGGGCCGCAATCAGCCCCAGCATTTT	CASSEPGQGRNQPQHF
TRBJ1-5	TRBD1	TRBV12-3/TRBV12-4	.	TGTGCCAGCAGTCCTACTGGACAGGGGGCTGTGATTTTT	CASSPTGQGAVIF
TRBJ2-1	.	TRBV3-1/TRBV3-2	.	TGTGCCAGCAGCGGACTTGCGGGGAATGAGCAGTTCTTC	CASSGLAGNEQFF
TRBJ1-6	.	TRBV6-1	once	TGTGCCAGCAGTGAAGCGCTCTACGCGGGACGGATCGATTCACCCCTCCACTTT	CASSEALYAGRIDSPLHF
TRBJ1-2	.	TRBV2	.	TGTGCCAGCGGCACGCTGGAGAGAACTAACTATGGCTACACCTTC	CASGTLERTNYGYTF
TRBJ2-3	.	TRBV2	.	TGTGCCAGCAGGCTAGCTGTGGCAGATACGCAGTATTTT	CASRLAVADTQYF
TRBJ2-1	.	TRBV5-5	.	TGTGCCAGCAGCTTCCCCGGGGGCAATGAGCAGTTCTTC	CASSFPGGNEQFF
TRBJ1-5	.	TRBV28	.	TGTGCCAGTCAGGGGACGAACCAGCCCCAGCATTTT	CASQGTNQPQHF
TRBJ1-3	.	TRBV28	.	TGTGCCAGCAGTTACCCGCGGGGTTCTGGAAACACCATATATTTT	CASSYPRGSGNTIYF
TRBJ1-6	.	TRBV21-1	once	TGTGCCAGCAGCAGGAGGGGCTCCCGGGACAGGGGTAATTCACCCCTCCACTTT	CASSRRGSRDRGNSPLHF
TRBJ1-2	.	TRBV30	.	TGTGCCTGGACAGGGAATAGCTATGGCTACACCTTC	CAWTGNSYGYTF
TRBJ2-3	.	TRBV5-4	.	TGTGCCAGCAGCTTGCGCAGTGGGGGGATTAGCACAGATACGCAGTATTTT	CASSLRSGGISTDTQYF
TRBJ1-3	.	TRBV3-1/TRBV3-2	few	TGTGCCAGCAGCCAAGGGGGGGGGTCTGGAAACACCATATATTTT	CASSQGGGSGNTIYF
TRBJ2-7	TRBD2	TRBV6-6	.	TGTGCCAGCAGCTTCGATAGCGGGGGACCTCGCTACGAGCAGTACTTC	CASSFDSGGPRYEQYF
TRBJ1-1	TRBD1	TRBV6-5	.	TGTGCCAGCAGTTACTCTCCGACAGGGTTTCACACTGAAGCTTTCTTT	CASSYSPTGFHTEAFF
TRBJ1-3	TRBD1	TRBV2	few	TGTGCCAGCAGGCACCGGGACAGGGGTCGTGGAAACACCATATATTTT	CASRHRDRGRGNTIYF
TRBJ1-6	.	TRBV18	.	TGTGCCAGCTCACCAGGACAGTCAGGGAATTCACCCCTCCACTTT	CASSPGQSGNSPLHF
TRBJ1-1	.	TRBV19	once	TGTGCCAGTAGCCCCCGGGGGGGAACTGGTGAAGCTTTCTTT	CASSPRGGTGEAFF
TRBJ1-1	.	TRBV2	.	TGTGCCAGCAGTCCCGGGGGGGGGCAAAACACTGAAGCTTTCTTT	CASSPGGGQNTEAFF
TRBJ1-3	TRBD1	TRBV5-1	.	TGCGCCAGCAGCTGGTTTACCCGGGACAGGGGGTCTGGAAACACCATATATTTT	CASSWFTRDRGSGNTIYF
TRBJ2-5	.	TRBV5-4	.	TGTGCCAGCAGCTTGCAGGGGGGACGTCTAGAGACCCAGTACTTC	CASSLQGGRLETQYF
TRBJ2-7	.	TRBV27	.	TGTGCCAGCAGTCTACAGGGTTCCTACGAGCAGTACTTC	CASSLQGSYEQYF
TRBJ1-4	TRBD1	TRBV7-2	.	TGTGCCAGCAGCTTAGGGACAGGGATCGGGAAACTGTTTTTT	CASSLGTGIGKLFF